The following is a T cell receptor (beta chain) sequence with its context. This entry belongs to a study of technical replicates of blood from a few donors. Method: immunoSEQ multiplex PCR; TCRdb's copy keeps in-frame clones and lacks some. This table has tens of thousands of clones, 90% to 95% appearing once. The TCR originated in a human donor in good health. The specimen sequenced was T cells isolated from PBMCs.

CDR3 sequence reads: CASSPGVAGVKYEQYF. DNA for the CDR3: TGTGCCAGCAGTCCCGGGGTAGCGGGAGTAAAGTACGAGCAGTACTTC. The V call is TRBV28, the J call TRBJ2-7, with TRBD2 matching over 9 bases. The germline gives CDR1 MDHEN, CDR2 SYDVKM. The length of the CDR3 is 16 residues. V trimming: 5 bases; J trimming: 4 bases; junction bases outside the gene matches: 12.